The TCR beta chain described here comes from a study of T-cell memory formation after mild COVID-19. Study information: The two donors had largely donor-specific TCR clusters.

TCRdb passed the 5' RACE reads through MiXCR, listing each CDR3 protein once. The table shows 130,000 to 150,000 distinct CDR3 sequences, with around 5.8% occurring only once. This CDR3 has 14 residues. Trimming removed 0 bases from V and 0 bases from J, with 8 bases in between. Per the germline V gene, CDR1 is DFQATT and CDR2 is SNEGSKA (reference sequence). The source is an adult woman who had mild COVID-19 (a few samples of this study predate the infection). Cell type and time point are not known. The chain employs TRBV20-1 and TRBJ1-2, with D perhaps TRBD1 (5 bases). Sequenced sample: PBMCs or a T cell subset sorted from them (not recorded which). CDR3 DNA: TGCAGTGCTAGAGAGGGGGGAACTAACTATGGCTACACCTTC. Translated: CSAREGGTNYGYTF.